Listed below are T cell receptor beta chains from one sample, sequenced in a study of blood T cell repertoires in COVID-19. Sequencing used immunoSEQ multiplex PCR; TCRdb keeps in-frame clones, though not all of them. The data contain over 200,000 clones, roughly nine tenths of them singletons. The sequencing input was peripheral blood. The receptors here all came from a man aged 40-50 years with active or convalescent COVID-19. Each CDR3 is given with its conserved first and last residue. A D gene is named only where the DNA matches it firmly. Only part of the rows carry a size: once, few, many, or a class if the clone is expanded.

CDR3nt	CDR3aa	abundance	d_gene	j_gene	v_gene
TGTGCCAGCAGCTTACAACAGGGAATCCACGAGCAGTACTTC	CASSLQQGIHEQYF	NA	NA	TRBJ2-7	TRBV5-5
TGCGCCAGCAGCTCCGGGACAGGGGAGTACCACGAGCAGTACTTC	CASSSGTGEYHEQYF	NA	TRBD1	TRBJ2-7	TRBV5-1
TGTGCCAGCAGCTTGGGCGTAGGAGGACAGGGGCATTTT	CASSLGVGGQGHF	few	TRBD1	TRBJ1-5	TRBV5-5
TGTGCCAGCAGCGGAAACCGGGGTTCGAGTCAGCCCCAGCATTTT	CASSGNRGSSQPQHF	NA	NA	TRBJ1-5	TRBV7-9
TGTGCCAGCACTTCGGCACAGGGAGGCAATCAGCCCCAGCATTTT	CASTSAQGGNQPQHF	NA	NA	TRBJ1-5	TRBV6-6
TGTGCCAGCAGCAAATCGGGACAGGGCGGGACGGCTAATGAAAAACTGTTTTTT	CASSKSGQGGTANEKLFF	NA	NA	TRBJ1-4	TRBV21-1
TGTGCCAGCAGCCTTGACATGGTAAGGGGGAGGTTCTTC	CASSLDMVRGRFF	NA	NA	TRBJ2-1	TRBV7-2
TGTGCCAGCAGCCAAGAGAGGGGGCTCGCTACTAATGAAAAACTGTTTTTT	CASSQERGLATNEKLFF	NA	TRBD1	TRBJ1-4	TRBV14
TGTGCCAGCAGCCTACCAGGGGAAGTCACTGAAGCTTTCTTT	CASSLPGEVTEAFF	NA	NA	TRBJ1-1	TRBV28
TGCGCCAGCAGCTTTACACCCCAGGGGACCTCAACTAATGAAAAACTGTTTTTT	CASSFTPQGTSTNEKLFF	NA	NA	TRBJ1-4	TRBV5-1
TGTGCCAGCAGTTTATTGGCGGGGCACACCGGGGAGCTGTTTTTT	CASSLLAGHTGELFF	NA	NA	TRBJ2-2	TRBV27
TGTGCCAGCAGCCTGACGGGACTTCAAGAGACCCAGTACTTC	CASSLTGLQETQYF	NA	NA	TRBJ2-5	TRBV5-5
TGTGCCATCAGTGACGGACAAGGAAACACTGAAGCTTTCTTT	CAISDGQGNTEAFF	NA	NA	TRBJ1-1	TRBV10-3
TGTGCCAGCAGTTTCCCTGGGACAGCTCAAGAGACCCAGTACTTC	CASSFPGTAQETQYF	NA	TRBD1	TRBJ2-5	TRBV28
TGTGCCAGCAGCGTAGGGAGGGAGTGGTACTACGAGCAGTACTTC	CASSVGREWYYEQYF	NA	NA	TRBJ2-7	TRBV9
TGTGCCAGCAGTTTATCGGGACAGGGGCCCTACAATGAGCAGTTCTTC	CASSLSGQGPYNEQFF	NA	TRBD1	TRBJ2-1	TRBV27
TGTGCCAGCAGCTTAGTTATACTAGCGGGAGGCAATGAGCAGTTCTTC	CASSLVILAGGNEQFF	NA	TRBD2	TRBJ2-1	TRBV7-8
TGTGCCAGTTCGAGCGGGGGCAACTCCTACAATGAGCAGTTCTTC	CASSSGGNSYNEQFF	NA	TRBD2	TRBJ2-1	TRBV6-4
TGTGCCAGCAGTTTATCTCTAGCGGGGGAAGAGACCCAGTACTTC	CASSLSLAGEETQYF	NA	TRBD2	TRBJ2-5	TRBV28
TGTGCCAGCAGCTTTTTCGGGACAGGGGCGGCAGATACGCAGTATTTT	CASSFFGTGAADTQYF	NA	TRBD1	TRBJ2-3	TRBV7-9
TGCGCCAGCAGCCAAGGGGGAGGTTGGGCCTACGAGCAGTACTTC	CASSQGGGWAYEQYF	NA	NA	TRBJ2-7	TRBV4-1
TGTGCCAGCAGCAAGGACAGGGGCTACGAGCAGTACTTC	CASSKDRGYEQYF	NA	TRBD1	TRBJ2-7	TRBV7-3
TGTGCCAGCAGGGAGGGATCCCACGAGCAGTACTTC	CASREGSHEQYF	NA	NA	TRBJ2-7	TRBV5-4
TGCGCCAGCAGCCAGGACCCACAGGGGAGGAGGTATGGCTACACCTTC	CASSQDPQGRRYGYTF	NA	TRBD1	TRBJ1-2	TRBV4-1
TGTGCCAGCACCCTCCGGACAGCCGAAGCTTTCTTT	CASTLRTAEAFF	few	NA	TRBJ1-1	TRBV28
TGTGCCAGCAGCGGCGGGCCAGATTATGGCTACACCTTC	CASSGGPDYGYTF	NA	NA	TRBJ1-2	TRBV9
TGTGCCAGCAGCAGGGGCCTAGCGGGAGGGCGCGCAGATACGCAGTATTTT	CASSRGLAGGRADTQYF	once	TRBD2	TRBJ2-3	TRBV3-1/TRBV3-2
TGCGCCAGCAGCTTGGCGGGAGGGGATAATCAGCCCCAGCATTTT	CASSLAGGDNQPQHF	NA	NA	TRBJ1-5	TRBV5-1
TGCGCCAGCAGCTTGGACCCAGGGGCGCCCTACTATGGCTACACCTTC	CASSLDPGAPYYGYTF	NA	NA	TRBJ1-2	TRBV5-1
TGTGCCAGCAGCGCGGGCTTGGGAAACTATGGCTACACCTTC	CASSAGLGNYGYTF	NA	NA	TRBJ1-2	TRBV5-4
TGCGCCAGCAGCCCTACGGACAGGGAAGAGACCCAGTACTTC	CASSPTDREETQYF	NA	TRBD1	TRBJ2-5	TRBV5-1
TGTGCCACAAGGAGGCAGGGGGAAGACTATGGCTACACCTTC	CATRRQGEDYGYTF	few	TRBD1	TRBJ1-2	TRBV10-3
TGTGCCAGCAGCCGGGGCGGGATAGTCGGCAATCAGCCCCAGCATTTT	CASSRGGIVGNQPQHF	few	NA	TRBJ1-5	TRBV2
TGTGCCAGCAGTTACCGCACAGGGGGTTACAATGAGCAGTTCTTC	CASSYRTGGYNEQFF	few	TRBD1	TRBJ2-1	TRBV6-6
TGCGCCAGCAGCTTGACAGGGGGAAAAGAGACCCAGTACTTC	CASSLTGGKETQYF	NA	TRBD1	TRBJ2-5	TRBV5-1
TGTGCCAGCAGCACCGTCGGGGGGACGACAGATACGCAGTATTTT	CASSTVGGTTDTQYF	NA	TRBD2	TRBJ2-3	TRBV5-4
TGTGCCACCAGCAGTGCAGGGCGCTATGGCTACACCTTC	CATSSAGRYGYTF	once	NA	TRBJ1-2	TRBV15
TGTGCCAGCAGCTTATCAGGGGTAGGAGAAGCTTTCTTT	CASSLSGVGEAFF	NA	NA	TRBJ1-1	TRBV7-9
TGTGCCAGCAGTTTATCGGCCAGGGCCTACGAGCAGTACTTC	CASSLSARAYEQYF	NA	NA	TRBJ2-7	TRBV27
TGTGCCAGCAGTGCTCACAGGGGTGGTTCACCCCTCCACTTT	CASSAHRGGSPLHF	NA	TRBD1	TRBJ1-6	TRBV2
TGTGCCGGTTCAATGGACAGTACGAATTCACCCCTCCACTTT	CAGSMDSTNSPLHF	NA	NA	TRBJ1-6	TRBV2
TGTGCCAGCAGTTTCAGCGGATTGAACACTGAAGCTTTCTTT	CASSFSGLNTEAFF	NA	NA	TRBJ1-1	TRBV27
TGTGCCAGCAACTCGGGGAGTGTGTGGGTTCCCTACGAGCAGTACTTC	CASNSGSVWVPYEQYF	NA	NA	TRBJ2-7	TRBV7-2
TGTGCCAGCAGCGTACTGACAGGGGCCTTCTACTATGGCTACACCTTC	CASSVLTGAFYYGYTF	NA	TRBD1	TRBJ1-2	TRBV28
TGCGCCAGCAGCCCGGGACAGGTTGCGTCCTACGAGCAGTACTTC	CASSPGQVASYEQYF	NA	TRBD1	TRBJ2-7	TRBV5-1
TGTGCCATCGGCACGAACACTGAAGCTTTCTTT	CAIGTNTEAFF	NA	NA	TRBJ1-1	TRBV10-3
TGTGCCAGCAGCCTTCTAGCGGGGGGGGCCGGGGAGCTGTTTTTT	CASSLLAGGAGELFF	NA	TRBD2	TRBJ2-2	TRBV3-1/TRBV3-2
TGTGCCAGCAGCCCTAGAGGGACTCCTTCCTACGAGCAGTACTTC	CASSPRGTPSYEQYF	NA	NA	TRBJ2-7	TRBV28
TGCGCCAGCAGGGAGGGACAGGTCAATCAGCCCCAGCATTTT	CASREGQVNQPQHF	few	TRBD1	TRBJ1-5	TRBV10-2